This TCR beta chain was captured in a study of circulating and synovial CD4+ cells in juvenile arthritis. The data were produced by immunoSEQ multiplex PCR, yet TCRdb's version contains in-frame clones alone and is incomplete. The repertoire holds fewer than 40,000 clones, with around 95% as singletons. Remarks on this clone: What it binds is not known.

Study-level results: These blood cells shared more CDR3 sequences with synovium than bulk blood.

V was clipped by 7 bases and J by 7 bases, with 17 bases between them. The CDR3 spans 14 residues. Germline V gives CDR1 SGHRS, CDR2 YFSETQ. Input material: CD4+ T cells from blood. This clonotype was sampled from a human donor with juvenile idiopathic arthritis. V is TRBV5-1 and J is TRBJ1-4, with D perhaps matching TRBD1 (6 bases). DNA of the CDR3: TGCGCCAGCGCAACGGGGGGCGCGGGTGAAAAACTGTTTTTT. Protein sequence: CASATGGAGEKLFF.